The 14 T cell receptor beta chains in this list originate from one sample, sequenced in a study of T cell repertoires in cytomegalovirus infection. TCRdb redid the calling of the reads with MiXCR, one entry per CDR3 protein. Among 450,000 to 650,000 distinct CDR3 sequences listed, less than 30% were seen once. Sequencing used PBMCs. These receptors were taken from a human donor in good health (CMV status not recorded). Some clones in this sample may be carry-over from other donors' samples.

This chain's CDR3 is CASSLGPPGGSYNEQFF. The DNA of the CDR3 is TGTGCCAGCAGTTTAGGTCCGCCGGGGGGCTCCTACAATGAGCAGTTCTTC. V and J are TRBV6-1 and TRBJ2-1; 7 positions agree with TRBD2. The V and J ends lost 5 bases and 0 bases, in that order; junction bases with no gene match: 10. The CDR3 is 17 residues long. The V gene's germline CDR1 is MNHNS and CDR2 SASEGT.

This clonotype was seen more than once but under ten times. The genes are TRBV19 and TRBJ1-2; D is unresolved. Per the germline V gene, CDR1 is LNHDA and CDR2 is SQIVND (reference sequence). The CDR3 sequence is 13 residues long. Trimming pared 2 bases from V and 8 bases from J, leaving 12 bases between. CDR3 nucleotides: TGTGCCAGTAGTATACACGGTGGCGGGGGCTACACCTTC. Its translation: CASSIHGGGGYTF.

The chain recombines TRBV12-3 or TRBV12-4 with TRBJ2-5; 9 bases are shared with TRBD2. The CDR3 runs 16 residues. The V segment lost 7 bases and the J segment 5 bases; nucleotides outside the gene matches: 14. CDR3 sequence (DNA): TGTGCCAGCACTCACCGGGTAGCGGGAGAACGGGAGACCCAGTACTTC. Its protein product is CASTHRVAGERETQYF.

The V and J genes are TRBV5-1 and TRBJ2-7; D is uncertain. Germline assignment: CDR1 SGHRS and CDR2 YFSETQ. This CDR3 is 14 amino acids long. The V end lost 4 bases, the J end lost 2 bases, and 13 bases lay between the germline ends. The CDR3 sequence is CASSPQFPTYEQYF. CDR3 nucleotide sequence: TGCGCCAGCAGCCCTCAATTTCCTACCTACGAGCAGTACTTC. Full variable domain (rest looked up from reference TRBV5-1 and TRBJ2-7): KAGVTQTPRYLIKTRGQQVTLSCSPISGHRSVSWYQQTPGQGLQFLFEYFSETQRNKGNFPGRFSGRQFSNSRSEMNVSTLELGDSALYLCASSPQFPTYEQYFGPGTRLTVT.

This rearrangement joins TRBV7-2 to TRBJ2-7; D unclear. The V and J ends lost 5 bases and 2 bases respectively, with 13 bases between them. CDR3 size: 14 residues. The germline V gene has CDR1 SGHTA and CDR2 FQGNSA. CDR3 in DNA: TGTGCCAGCAGCCGCTCGACCGGACCCTACGAGCAGTACTTC. Translation: CASSRSTGPYEQYF. Full variable domain (missing parts from reference TRBV7-2 and TRBJ2-7): GAGVSQSPSNKVTEKGKDVELRCDPISGHTALYWYRQSLGQGLEFLIYFQGNSAPDKSGLPSDRFSAERTGGSVSTLTIQRTQQEDSAVYLCASSRSTGPYEQYFGPGTRLTVT.

The chain joins TRBV5-1 to TRBJ2-3; the match to TRBD1 covers 9 bases. Looked up from germline, CDR1 is SGHRS and CDR2 is YFSETQ. V shed 4 bases, J shed 1 base, and the junction held 7 bases outside the gene matches. This CDR3 region has 16 residues. DNA of the CDR3: TGCGCCAGCAGCCCAACCTGGACAGGGGGCACAGATACGCAGTATTTT. Encoded protein: CASSPTWTGGTDTQYF.

J is TRBJ2-7 and V is TRBV4-1, with TRBD2 identical over 10 bases. CDR1 is MGHRA and CDR2 is YSYEKL in the germline V gene. V was pared by 5 bases and J by 0 bases, with 4 bases of the junction left unmatched. This CDR3 has 15 amino acids. In nucleotides, the CDR3 is TGCGCCAGCAGCTTCGGGACTAGCGCCTCCTACGAGCAGTACTTC. The encoded protein is CASSFGTSASYEQYF.

This clonotype came up many times. For the CDR3, the DNA is TGTGCCAGCAGCCCGTTCGGCAAAATCTCTCCAAGGACCCAGTACTTC. Its protein product is CASSPFGKISPRTQYF. The chain joins TRBV7-8 to TRBJ2-5; D remains unclear. This CDR3 is 16 amino acids long. V dropped 5 bases and J dropped 7 bases, with 23 bases sitting between them. Germline assignment: CDR1 SGHVS and CDR2 FQNEAQ.

In this sample, this clonotype turned up many times. The chain has TRBV7-2 and TRBJ2-3; D is unresolved. CDR1 SGHTA and CDR2 FQGNSA come from the germline V gene. V was clipped by 5 bases and J by 4 bases, with 13 bases between them. This CDR3 contains 14 residues. The CDR3 nucleotides are TGTGCCAGCAGCCCCGGACCTCCGGCAGATACGCAGTATTTT. This gives the protein CASSPGPPADTQYF.

This clonotype was counted ten times or more. This chain joins TRBV7-9 and TRBJ1-1; the D gene is possibly TRBD1 (5 bases). V was trimmed by 7 bases and J by 3 bases, leaving 12 bases between them. The CDR3 loop spans 13 amino acids. From germline, CDR1 is SEHNR and CDR2 FQNEAQ (reference sequence). The CDR3 region has the DNA TGTGCCAGCATCGAGCGGGGGGACACTGAAGCTTTCTTT. It yields the protein CASIERGDTEAFF. The full variable domain, in which reference TRBV7-9 and TRBJ1-1 provide the parts outside the CDR3, is DTGVSQNPRHKITKRGQNVTFRCDPISEHNRLYWYRQTLGQGPEFLTYFQNEAQLEKSRLLSDRFSAERPKGSFSTLEIQRTEQGDSAMYLCASIERGDTEAFFGQGTRLTVV.

The chain combines TRBV5-4 with TRBJ2-1; D might be TRBD1 or TRBD2, each matching 5 bases. The CDR3 contains 16 residues. The ends were cut back, 1 base at V and 4 bases at J, with 15 bases in the middle. The germline V gene has CDR1 SGHNT and CDR2 YYREEE (reference sequence). CDR3 DNA: TGTGCCAGCAGCTTGTTTGGGGGAGTGGGTTACAATGAGCAGTTCTTC. It yields the protein CASSLFGGVGYNEQFF.

This CDR3 reads CASSRGSGGYNEQFF. The CDR3 DNA is TGCGCCAGCAGCCGGGGGAGCGGGGGATACAATGAGCAGTTCTTC. The chain uses TRBV5-1 and TRBJ2-1, with 8 bases lining up with TRBD2. This CDR3 spans 15 amino acids. Germline-derived CDR1 and CDR2 are SGHRS and YFSETQ. Trimming removed 4 bases from V and 4 bases from J; junction bases left unmatched: 7.

The V gene is TRBV11-2, the J gene TRBJ2-3; D gene uncertain. CDR3 length: 14 residues. Germline-derived CDR1 and CDR2 are SGHAT and FQNNGV. V was clipped by 5 bases and J by 2 bases, with 11 bases between them. CDR3 sequence reads: CASSPGSHTDTQYF. CDR3 nucleotide sequence: TGTGCCAGCAGCCCCGGTTCTCACACAGATACGCAGTATTTT.

J is TRBJ1-5 and V is TRBV6-1; 8 bases align to TRBD1. Losses at the gene ends were 4 bases for V and 3 bases for J; bases not matched to a gene: 11. This CDR3 contains 17 residues. CDR1 and CDR2 (germline): MNHNS, SASEGT. The CDR3, as DNA: TGTGCCAGCAGTGCTCTTTGGACAGGGTTAAACAATCAGCCCCAGCATTTT. Translation: CASSALWTGLNNQPQHF.